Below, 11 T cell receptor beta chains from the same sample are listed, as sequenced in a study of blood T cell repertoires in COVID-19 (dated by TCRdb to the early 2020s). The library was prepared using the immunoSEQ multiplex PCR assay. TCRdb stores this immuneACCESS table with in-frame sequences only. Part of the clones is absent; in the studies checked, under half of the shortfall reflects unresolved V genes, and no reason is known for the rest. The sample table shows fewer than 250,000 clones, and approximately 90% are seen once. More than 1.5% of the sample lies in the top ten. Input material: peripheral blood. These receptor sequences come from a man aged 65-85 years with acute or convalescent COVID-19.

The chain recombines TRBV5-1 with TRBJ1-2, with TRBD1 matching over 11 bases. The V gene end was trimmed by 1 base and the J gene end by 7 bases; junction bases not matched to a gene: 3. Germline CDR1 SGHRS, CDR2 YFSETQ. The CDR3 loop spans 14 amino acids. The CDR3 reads CASSLNGQGAGYTF. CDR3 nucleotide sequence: TGCGCCAGCAGCTTGAATGGACAGGGGGCTGGCTACACCTTC.

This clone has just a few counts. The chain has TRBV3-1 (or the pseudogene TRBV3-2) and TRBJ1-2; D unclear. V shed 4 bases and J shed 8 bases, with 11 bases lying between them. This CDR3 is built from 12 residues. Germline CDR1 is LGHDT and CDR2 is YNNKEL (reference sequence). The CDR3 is CASSLGSVGYTF. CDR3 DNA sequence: TGTGCCAGCAGCCTCGGGTCAGTCGGCTACACCTTC.

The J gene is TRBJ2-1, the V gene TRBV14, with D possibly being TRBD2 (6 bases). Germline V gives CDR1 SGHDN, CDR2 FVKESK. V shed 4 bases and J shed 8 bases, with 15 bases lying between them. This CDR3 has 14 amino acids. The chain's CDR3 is CASSRSLGGYEQFF. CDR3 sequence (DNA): TGTGCCAGCAGCCGCAGCTTGGGAGGCTATGAGCAGTTCTTC.

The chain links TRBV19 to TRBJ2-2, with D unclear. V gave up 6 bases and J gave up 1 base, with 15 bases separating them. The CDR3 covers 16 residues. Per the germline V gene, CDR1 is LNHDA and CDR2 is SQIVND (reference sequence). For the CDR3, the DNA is TGTGCCAGTAGCCGCCGTGGTGAGGTGAACACCGGGGAGCTGTTTTTT. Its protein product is CASSRRGEVNTGELFF.

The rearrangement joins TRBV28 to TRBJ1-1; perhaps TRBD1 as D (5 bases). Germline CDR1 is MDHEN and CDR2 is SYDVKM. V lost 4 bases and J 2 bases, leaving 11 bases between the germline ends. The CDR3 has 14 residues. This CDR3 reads CASSSPGQNTEAFF. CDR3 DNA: TGTGCCAGCAGTTCTCCAGGGCAAAACACTGAAGCTTTCTTT. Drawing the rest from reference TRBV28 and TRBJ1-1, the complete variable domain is DVKVTQSSRYLVKRTGEKVFLECVQDMDHENMFWYRQDPGLGLRLIYFSYDVKMKEKGDIPEGYSVSREKKERFSLILESASTNQTSMYLCASSSPGQNTEAFFGQGTRLTVV.

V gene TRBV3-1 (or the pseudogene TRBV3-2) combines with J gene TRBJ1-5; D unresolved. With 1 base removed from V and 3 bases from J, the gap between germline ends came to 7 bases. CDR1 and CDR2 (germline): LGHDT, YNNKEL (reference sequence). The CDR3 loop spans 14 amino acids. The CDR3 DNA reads TGTGCCAGCAGCCAAGTCGGGAACAATCAGCCCCAGCATTTT. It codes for CASSQVGNNQPQHF.

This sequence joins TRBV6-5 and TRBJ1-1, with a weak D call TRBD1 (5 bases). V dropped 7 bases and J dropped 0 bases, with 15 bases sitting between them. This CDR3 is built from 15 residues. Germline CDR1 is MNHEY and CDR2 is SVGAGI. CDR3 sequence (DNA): TGTGCCAGCACCCAGGCGGGGGAGATGAACACTGAAGCTTTCTTT. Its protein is CASTQAGEMNTEAFF.

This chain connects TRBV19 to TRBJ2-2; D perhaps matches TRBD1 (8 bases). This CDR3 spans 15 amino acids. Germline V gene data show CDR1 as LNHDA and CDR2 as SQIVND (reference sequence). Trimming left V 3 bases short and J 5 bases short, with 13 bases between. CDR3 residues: CASSILQGGTGELFF. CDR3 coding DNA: TGTGCCAGTAGTATCTTACAGGGGGGGACCGGGGAGCTGTTTTTT.

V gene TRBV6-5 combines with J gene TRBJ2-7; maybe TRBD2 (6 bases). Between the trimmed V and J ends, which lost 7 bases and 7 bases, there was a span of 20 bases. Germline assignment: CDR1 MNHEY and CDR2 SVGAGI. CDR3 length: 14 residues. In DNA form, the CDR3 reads TGTGCCAGCAACTTCAGCTTCAGGGCGGGAGAGCAGTACTTC. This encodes CASNFSFRAGEQYF.

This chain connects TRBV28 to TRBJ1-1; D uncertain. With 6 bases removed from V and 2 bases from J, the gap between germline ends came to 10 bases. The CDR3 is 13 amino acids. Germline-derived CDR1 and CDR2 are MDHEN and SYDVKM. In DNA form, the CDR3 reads TGTGCCAGCAGCCCCAGGCCTAACACTGAAGCTTTCTTT. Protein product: CASSPRPNTEAFF.

The CDR3 sequence is CASSQWDQGRRFEQYF. CDR3 DNA sequence: TGTGCCAGCAGCCAATGGGACCAGGGGAGACGGTTCGAGCAGTACTTC. J is TRBJ2-7 and V is TRBV4-2, with D possibly being TRBD1 (6 bases). The V end lost 2 bases, the J end lost 6 bases, and 20 bases lay between the germline ends. Per germline, CDR1 LGHNA and CDR2 YNFKEQ. The CDR3 contains 16 residues.